The rows below give T cell receptor beta chains drawn from one sample of a study of T cell responses to AZD1222 COVID-19 vaccine. Measured with immunoSEQ multiplex PCR; TCRdb has only the in-frame clones, and not every one. Of tens of thousands of clones in the sample, approximately 91% were seen once. The sequencing here drew on peripheral blood, taken on day 0 of AZD1222 vaccination. The receptors were sampled from an adult in good health. Both conserved end residues are part of each CDR3. The D gene is left open where the match is weak. For some rows the clone size is stated as once, few or many, or as a class when expanded; others skip it.

v_call	d_call	j_call	clone_size	cdr3_nt	cdr3_aa
TRBV7-6	TRBD2	TRBJ2-7	-	TGTGCCAGCAGCCAAGCGGGGGGGACCTCTTCCTACGAGCAGTACTTC	CASSQAGGTSSYEQYF
TRBV2	-	TRBJ1-5	once	TGTGCCAGCAGCCAGGAGGTTCGGGCCCGTGGCCCATATCAGCCCCAGCATTTT	CASSQEVRARGPYQPQHF
TRBV4-2	-	TRBJ1-5	-	TGTGCCAGCAGCAAGACAGGAGGGGTTCAGCCCCAGCATTTT	CASSKTGGVQPQHF
TRBV18	TRBD1	TRBJ2-7	-	TGTGCCAGCTCACCACGGGACAGGGCCTCCTACGAGCAGTACTTC	CASSPRDRASYEQYF
TRBV4-3	-	TRBJ2-1	-	TGCGCCAGCAGCCAAGATCTCGGCCGCTCCTACAATGAGCAGTTCTTC	CASSQDLGRSYNEQFF
TRBV25-1	TRBD1	TRBJ2-1	-	TGTGCCAGCAGTGACCCCACAGGGGGCGGAAGGAATGAGCAGTTCTTC	CASSDPTGGGRNEQFF
TRBV5-4	-	TRBJ2-5	-	TGTGCCAGCAGCCGACCTCAAGAGACCCAGTACTTC	CASSRPQETQYF
TRBV7-9	-	TRBJ2-3	once	TGTGCCACCAGCTCACAGGCCACCACAGATACGCAGTATTTT	CATSSQATTDTQYF
TRBV9	-	TRBJ2-1	-	TGTGCCAGCAGCGCAGACCCTCAAAGCTACAATGAGCAGTTCTTC	CASSADPQSYNEQFF
TRBV19	-	TRBJ2-1	-	TGTGCCAGTAGTTCTTCGGCTATCTCCTACAATGAGCAGTTCTTC	CASSSSAISYNEQFF
TRBV11-3	TRBD1	TRBJ1-4	-	TGTGCCAGCAGTTCCACAGGGGCTGTGGGTGAAAAACTGTTTTTT	CASSSTGAVGEKLFF
TRBV7-8	-	TRBJ1-5	few	TGTGCCAGCAGCATCTCTAGGGTTAGCAATCAGCCCCAGCATTTT	CASSISRVSNQPQHF
TRBV19	-	TRBJ1-2	-	TGTGCCAGTAGGGTTGGGGACTATGGCTACACCTTC	CASRVGDYGYTF
TRBV19	TRBD2	TRBJ2-1	-	TGTGCCAGTTGGACTAGCGGGGGATACAATGAGCAGTTCTTC	CASWTSGGYNEQFF
TRBV27	-	TRBJ2-7	-	TGTGCCAGCAGTTCCTCCTACGAGCAGTACTTC	CASSSSYEQYF
TRBV7-9	-	TRBJ2-1	-	TGTGCCAGCAGCTTTCAGGGGTGGAATGAGCAGTTCTTC	CASSFQGWNEQFF
TRBV7-2	TRBD1	TRBJ2-2	-	TGTGCCAGCAGGCGTTCCACCGGGACAGTAAACACCGGGGAGCTGTTTTTT	CASRRSTGTVNTGELFF
TRBV28	-	TRBJ1-5	-	TGTGCCAGCAGCCGACCGGGGGGTAGCAATCAGCCCCAGCATTTT	CASSRPGGSNQPQHF
TRBV25-1	-	TRBJ1-4	-	TGTGCCATAAGGTTCAGGGGTCGTACTAATGAAAAACTGTTTTTT	CAIRFRGRTNEKLFF
TRBV5-1	-	TRBJ2-5	-	TGCGCCAGCAGCTTGGGGTCGAAAGAGACCCAGTACTTC	CASSLGSKETQYF
TRBV2	-	TRBJ2-6	-	TGTGCCAGCACGGAGGGACATGTCTCTGGGGCCAACGTCCTGACTTTC	CASTEGHVSGANVLTF
TRBV6-5	TRBD1	TRBJ1-4	-	TGTGCCAGCAGTTCCAGGGGGGGAACTAATGAAAAACTGTTTTTT	CASSSRGGTNEKLFF
TRBV9	TRBD1	TRBJ2-7	-	TGTGCCAGCAGCGGCGGGGACAGGAGCTACGAGCAGTACTTC	CASSGGDRSYEQYF
TRBV9	TRBD1	TRBJ1-2	-	TGTGCCAGCAGCGCAGGGACAGGCTATGGCTACACCTTC	CASSAGTGYGYTF
TRBV4-1	-	TRBJ1-1	-	TGCGCCAGCAGCCAAGATCGATCGGCAAGCATGAACACTGAAGCTTTCTTT	CASSQDRSASMNTEAFF
TRBV28	TRBD1	TRBJ2-7	once	TGTGCCAGCACCGACAGGGACTACGAGCAGTACTTC	CASTDRDYEQYF
TRBV11-3	TRBD1	TRBJ2-1	-	TGTGCCAGCAGCTTAGATGGGACAGCCTACAATGAGCAGTTCTTC	CASSLDGTAYNEQFF
TRBV5-1	-	TRBJ1-1	-	TGCGCCAGCAGTCCGTCGACAGGTCAAGACTACACTGAAGCTTTCTTT	CASSPSTGQDYTEAFF
TRBV7-2	-	TRBJ1-3	-	TGTGCCAGCAGCTTACAGGCAGGGTCCGGAAACACCATATATTTT	CASSLQAGSGNTIYF
TRBV19	-	TRBJ2-5	-	TGTGCCAGTAGTACCCGGTACCAAGAGACCCAGTACTTC	CASSTRYQETQYF
TRBV5-1	-	TRBJ1-3	few	TGCGCCAGCAGCTTGGATAGCCGGATCTCTGGAAACACCATATATTTT	CASSLDSRISGNTIYF
TRBV2	-	TRBJ2-1	-	TGTGCCAGCAGGTTCGCAGAATACAATGAGCAGTTCTTC	CASRFAEYNEQFF
TRBV7-2	TRBD2	TRBJ2-1	-	TGTGCCAGCAGCCGGACTAGCGGAGACAATGAGCAGTTCTTC	CASSRTSGDNEQFF
TRBV28	-	TRBJ2-1	-	TGTGCCAGCATCGGACGGTTCGCAAATGAGCAGTTCTTC	CASIGRFANEQFF
TRBV6-5	TRBD1	TRBJ1-6	-	TGTGCCAGCAGTTTATCCGGACAGGGGAATTCACCCCTCCACTTT	CASSLSGQGNSPLHF
TRBV7-6	TRBD1	TRBJ2-7	-	TGTGCCAGCAGCTTGGGACAGGGGAATCGCGAGCAGTACTTC	CASSLGQGNREQYF
TRBV10-3	-	TRBJ1-1	-	TGTGCCATCAGTAATCCGGGACGGGGGACTGAAGCTTTCTTT	CAISNPGRGTEAFF
TRBV7-9	-	TRBJ2-7	-	TGTGCCAGCAGCTTAGCTAGGACGGGCGGGTCCTACGAGCAGTACTTC	CASSLARTGGSYEQYF
TRBV7-9	-	TRBJ1-2	-	TGTGCCAGCAGCTTAGTAGGGGGAGGGTATGGCTACACCTTC	CASSLVGGGYGYTF
TRBV7-2	-	TRBJ1-5	-	TGTGCCAGCAGCTTAGTGCCCGGGGTCGGTCAGCCCCAGCATTTT	CASSLVPGVGQPQHF
TRBV7-9	-	TRBJ1-4	-	TGTGCCAGCAGCTTAGGTACAGCAACTAATGAAAAACTGTTTTTT	CASSLGTATNEKLFF
TRBV19	-	TRBJ1-3	-	TGTGCCAGTAGTCTGGGACGCCACTCTGGAAACACCATATATTTT	CASSLGRHSGNTIYF
TRBV4-3	-	TRBJ2-1	once	TGCGCCAGCAGCCAAGATGAGGGCCGCACCCGGCAGTTCTTC	CASSQDEGRTRQFF
TRBV20-1	TRBD1	TRBJ1-2	few	TGCAGTGCCAGTACAGGGGTGGGATATGGCTACACCTTC	CSASTGVGYGYTF
TRBV5-1	TRBD2	TRBJ2-2	-	TGCGCCAGCAGCTCGACCCCGGGGGGGCCGTACGGGGAGCTGTTTTTT	CASSSTPGGPYGELFF